Listed here is a single TCR beta chain. Antigen: not known. Repertoires were generated with immunoSEQ multiplex PCR, while TCRdb's copy carries only in-frame clones and drops some. The repertoire holds 100,000 to 150,000 clones, with roughly 90% as singletons. This record comes from a study of T cell responses to AZD1222 COVID-19 vaccine. This CDR3 comprises 16 residues. Germline values: CDR1 LNHDA, CDR2 SQIVND (reference sequence). The V and J ends lost 5 bases and 0 bases, in that order; junction bases with no gene match: 8. Study-level findings and limits: Nearly half of spike-specific TCRs reportedly target variant regions that are unmutated in the B.1.351 and B.1.1.7 variants. Sampling that yielded the repertoires occurred only after the peak T cell response.

V and J are TRBV19 and TRBJ2-7; 9 bases match TRBD2. The sequenced sample was peripheral blood, obtained 28 days after the second AZD1222 dose. The TCR was taken from an adult who received the AZD1222 COVID-19 vaccine. CDR3 nucleotides: TGTGCCAGTAGTTCATCACTAGCGGGCAGCTCCTACGAGCAGTACTTC. Amino acids: CASSSSLAGSSYEQYF.